This T cell receptor beta chain was identified in a study of CXCR3-negative and CXCR3-positive naive CD8 T cells. Overall study findings and caveats: The authors found comparable surface CD5 between naive subsets and inferred TCR strength from TRB CDR3 properties. TRB CDR3 hydrophobicity was greater in CXCR3-positive naive cells than in CXCR3-negative naive cells.

Naive CD8+ T cells had a CD45RO-CCR7+CD27+CD95- phenotype. This CDR3 region has 16 residues. Per germline, CDR1 SGHKS and CDR2 YYEKEE (reference sequence). Details on this clonotype: The target antigen is unknown.

5' RACE with UMI labels generated the TRB cDNA libraries. From the 5' RACE reads, TCRdb lists one entry per CDR3 protein and no DNA. This repertoire comprises about 130,000 distinct CDR3 sequences; its ten largest clones make up roughly 0.6%. The sequencing input was naive CXCR3+ CD8+ T cells from blood. The subset denotes: CD45RO-CCR7+CD27+CD95- naive CD8+ T cells expressing CXCR3 (TNR3+). The V and J genes are TRBV5-5 and TRBJ2-3; the D call from TCRdb, TRBD1, cannot be confirmed without DNA. The sequence was obtained from a human donor in good health. Some clones in this sample may be carry-over from other donors' samples. CDR3 protein: CASSWGQGASTDTQYF.